The source of this TCR beta chain is a study of identical twins. The CDR3 covers 15 residues. Trimming took 10 bases from V and 0 from J, leaving 15 bases between them. The germline V gene has CDR1 MNHNS and CDR2 SASEGT. In its sample, this clonotype was seen a few times. TCRdb reanalysed the 5' RACE reads using MiXCR and keeps one entry per CDR3 protein. The sample lists about 220,000 distinct CDR3 sequences; around a tenth were seen once. The receptor was isolated from a woman aged 18-35 years in good health. The chain joins TRBV6-1 to TRBJ1-4, with unresolved D. Material: memory (CD45RO+) T cells sorted from blood. As DNA, the CDR3 is TGTGCCACCTCGTCTACAGCCTCAACTAATGAAAAACTGTTTTTT. Translation: CATSSTASTNEKLFF.